This T cell receptor (beta chain) was identified during a study of cytomegalovirus exposure and HLA in healthy donors (dated by TCRdb to about 2017). Some background on the complete study: An earlier analysis of approximately 640 of the donors reported 250 to 350 Gb of sequence data and around 120 million unique TCR beta sequences from some 180 million T cells. An early release covering about 600 HLA-typed donors comprised about 300 gigabases of sequencing data and tens of millions of unique TCR sequences. Of the roughly 410 genotyped donors, approximately 80% were placed in the genetic ancestry cluster associated with self-reported Caucasian donors. The study aimed to test whether cataloging public T cell receptors could reveal signatures of past pathogen exposure. The study used immunosequencing to profile the T cell repertoires of hundreds of subjects and linked those repertoires to cytomegalovirus serostatus. Along with the roughly 700-subject first cohort, a separate validation cohort of some 130 different subjects was used. To predict cytomegalovirus infection status, the study combined high-throughput TCR immunosequencing, statistical association of individual TCRs with disease status, and machine learning. To study patterns of TCR occurrence, a later analysis re-analyzed previously published TCR beta repertoires from 500 to 850 donors and added high-resolution HLA genotyping. The later analysis used no new phenotypic data to find candidate immune exposures, relying instead on TCR beta sequences and their occurrence across donors. In an earlier analysis of 587 of the donors, high-throughput TCR beta sequencing was used to judge whether each TCR beta V gene segment behaved as functional or pseudogenic. Donor age, sex, ethnicity and CMV serostatus were compiled together with the repertoire data. A later genetic analysis took genome-wide SNP genotypes for about three fifths of the roughly 670 donors and used that subset as a discovery cohort. All discovery cohort repertoires had been generated on a single sequencing platform. Class I and class II HLA loci were covered by the typing at four-digit resolution. The number of donors typed differed by locus, with roughly 620-640 for A, B, C, DRB1 and DQB1, around 520 for DQA1, under 610 for DPA1, and some 440 for DPB1. Five DR-DQ haplotypes were handled as single units for association and clustering because linkage in the cohort was strong. Across 398 genotyped donors of the cohort, an average of about 250,000 unique TCR beta nucleotide sequences per donor were sequenced, and roughly 20% of those sequences were non-productive.

With regard to this clone: The antigen it binds to is not known.

General conclusions and limits of the study: A further reported finding was that TCR beta sequences accurately predicted the HLA-A and HLA-B alleles for most subjects in the first cohort. According to a later analysis, parvovirus B19, influenza, CMV and Epstein-Barr virus appeared linked to several top co-occurrence clusters. According to the authors, the approach could potentially be generalized to other disease states and immunological phenotypes. In a later analysis, HLA-associated TCR beta chains showed more clonal expansion and lower generation probabilities than non-associated chains that were equally common. Linkage disequilibrium might explain the correlated functional status among segregating V segments, but an unknown experimental factor could not be ruled out. The only immune exposure information available for the cohort was CMV serostatus. In a later genetic analysis, a missense DCLRE1C variant was associated with V-gene and J-gene trimming of TCR beta chains, and the association was replicated in an independent cohort. A later genetic analysis reported fewer N-insertions in productive TCRs among donors in an Asian-associated ancestry cluster than the roughly 640-donor mean. The cohort was sequenced for TCR beta chains only, and without alpha or paired-chain data the features that could be detected were limited. Cytomegalovirus status was reported to be diagnosed by the classifier with high specificity and sensitivity in both the original and validation cohorts. In vitro tests confirmed that three of the cytomegalovirus-associated TCR beta chains recognize cytomegalovirus antigens. In the study, some 180 TCR beta chains were listed as associated with cytomegalovirus. At a false discovery rate of 0.05, a later analysis linked some 18,000 TCR beta sequences to specific HLA alleles. In a later analysis, the rate of TCR association differed among HLA loci, with DRB1 alleles having the most associated TCRs and HLA-C alleles having the fewest. In an earlier analysis of around 600 of the donors, most TCR beta V segments were observed in productive rearrangements about 87% or about 30% of the time, broadly matching IMGT annotations. Because some donors lacked HLA typing at each locus, the association tests relied only on the typed subset. Roughly uniform sequencing depth across donors was assumed in presence/absence analyses, although this assumption may not hold. Because counts were too low, seventeen rarely observed V segments, including chromosome 9 orphons, were excluded from the earlier analysis of around 590 of the donors. In a later analysis, most CMV-associated TCR beta chains were found to appear HLA-restricted, with HLA associations seemingly driven largely by CMV exposure. A cluster of highly shared sequence variants was judged likely to represent a technical artifact of the sequencing pipeline. When HLA alleles, especially DR and DQ, strongly co-occurred, attributing TCR associations to individual alleles was difficult. Across donors, most TCR sequences were observed very rarely, whereas some public TCRs were present in many individuals.

Preparation of the library involved the immunoSEQ multiplex PCR assay. For the multiplex PCR, a mixture combining 60 forward primers for TCR Vbeta segments and 13 reverse primers for TCR Jbeta segments was used. The CDR3 region of rearranged TCR beta genes was amplified from genomic DNA with a multiplex PCR assay. The amplified TCR beta libraries were sequenced on the Illumina HiSeq System as 87-base-pair reads. Concerning the study's data processing: A later analysis counted about 82 million unique TCR beta chains across the 666 repertoires, and 10 million to 11 million of these chains were shared by at least two donors. Raw reads were error-corrected and collapsed into unique sequences with a nearest-neighbor algorithm that merged closely related sequences to remove PCR and sequencing errors. To assign V, D and J gene segments, CDR3 sequences were aligned to IMGT reference sequences. Each retained sequence needed at least a six-nucleotide match to both a V gene segment and a J gene segment. Rearrangements were called productive when the CDR3 lacked stop codons and stayed in frame with V and J; all others were non-productive. CDR3 was defined according to IMGT convention as the region running from the second conserved V-encoded cysteine to the conserved J-encoded phenylalanine. Sequences without an unambiguous match to a single V gene segment were excluded from the earlier analysis of approximately 600 of the donors. In an earlier analysis of 587 of the donors, a V segment was called functional when productive rearrangements were above 56.7%, and segregating when the standard deviation between donors exceeded 5%. A statistical classification framework was developed to diagnose cytomegalovirus status using the catalog of TCR beta chain sequences. V and J gene assignment, in a later analysis, came from comparing TCR nucleotide sequences with IMGT/GENE-DB human TR gene sequences. A later analysis assigned CDR3 sequences and most-parsimonious VDJ recombination scenarios with the TCRdist pipeline. In a later analysis, every TCR beta chain was defined by the combination of its CDR3 amino acid sequence and its V-gene family, and reads without a unique V-gene family were dropped. As a way to deal with suspected cross-contamination and a sequencing artifact, a later analysis dropped under 600 nucleotide sequences that were highly shared and had low generation probability. A later analysis calculated a clonal expansion index for each public chain from normalized within-repertoire ranks of inferred template counts. In a later analysis, generation probabilities were computed using a VDJ recombination model fitted to out-of-frame rearrangements, and the results were checked against IGoR. In a later analysis, TCR-TCR, TCR-HLA and TCR-CMV co-occurrence was scored with hypergeometric tests, and a repertoire-size bias correction was applied to TCR pairs. In a later analysis, false discovery rates were estimated by permuting HLA or CMV assignments 20 times. In a later analysis, co-occurring TCRs were grouped using DBSCAN, with TCRdist sequence similarity added in when clustering inside HLA-allele-positive subsets. Co-occurrence clustering excluded repertoires with fewer than 30,000 or more than 120,000 public chains, plus five with anomalous nucleotide sharing. TCRdb mirrors the immuneACCESS table, restricted to in-frame sequences. Some clones are absent from its copies; in checked studies, under half trace to an unresolved V gene, and the reason for the others is unknown. That table furnishes V, J and clone size, whereas the DNA furnished D and trimming. The sample table records around 64,000 clones. The ten largest clones represent roughly 2.3% of the sample.

The cohort consisted of approximately 690 healthy bone marrow donors. At the time of sampling, every cohort member was nominally healthy, though immune exposures that went unrecorded were likely present. The donor tested CMV seropositive, placing the donor among the 310 or so seropositive members of the cohort. A peripheral blood sample was provided by each donor, and peripheral blood mononuclear cells were used for TCR beta sequencing. Genomic DNA was extracted from the blood cell samples with the Qiagen DNeasy Blood Extraction Kit. Sequenced material: PBMCs. The sequence was obtained from a female donor in good health and CMV-seropositive.

The DNA sequence reads TGTGCCAGCAGCTTAGCCCAGCGGGGGAGCACAGATACGCAGTATTTT. Protein translation: CASSLAQRGSTDTQYF. This chain joins TRBV7-2 to TRBJ2-3; TRBD2 matches 8 bases in the middle. The V end gives up 0 bases and the J end 0 bases, leaving 2 bases in the junction not matched to a gene. From the cysteine up to the phenylalanine, the CDR3 has a length of 16 residues. This entry keeps only the CDR3 DNA: 48 bases, framed from base 1. The germline V gene gives CDR1 as SGHTA and CDR2 as FQGNSA.